The entry that follows covers one TCR beta chain sequence. Its antigen is still unknown. TCRdb processed the 5' RACE reads anew with MiXCR; each CDR3 protein has one entry. The sample lists hundreds of thousands of distinct CDR3 sequences; 25% to 35% were seen once. Germline V lookup: CDR1 DFQATT, CDR2 SNEGSKA (reference sequence). The CDR3 sequence is 13 residues long. This record comes from a study of identical twins' blood T cells. General study points: Shared environment remains a possible cause of twin similarity.

The chain carries TRBV20-1 and TRBJ1-2, with D tentatively TRBD1 (6 bases). The receptor's source is a woman between 18 and 50 years old in good health. What was sequenced was PBMCs. Here the CDR3 reads CRAGQYPNYGYTF. The CDR3 DNA reads as TGCAGGGCCGGACAGTATCCTAACTATGGCTACACCTTC.